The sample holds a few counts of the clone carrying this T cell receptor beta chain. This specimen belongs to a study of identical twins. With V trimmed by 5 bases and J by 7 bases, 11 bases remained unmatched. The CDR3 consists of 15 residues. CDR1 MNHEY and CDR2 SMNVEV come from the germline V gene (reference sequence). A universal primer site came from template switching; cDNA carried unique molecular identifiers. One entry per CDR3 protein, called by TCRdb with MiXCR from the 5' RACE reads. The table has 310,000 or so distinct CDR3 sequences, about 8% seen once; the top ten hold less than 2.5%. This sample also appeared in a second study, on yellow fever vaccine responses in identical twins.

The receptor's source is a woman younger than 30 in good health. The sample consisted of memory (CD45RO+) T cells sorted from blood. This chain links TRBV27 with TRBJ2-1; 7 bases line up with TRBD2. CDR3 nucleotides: TGTGCCAGCAGTCCCGGACTAGTGGGAGTAAATGAGCAGTTCTTC. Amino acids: CASSPGLVGVNEQFF.